The present T cell receptor (beta chain) was sequenced within a study of T-cell memory formation after mild COVID-19 (dated by TCRdb to the early 2020s). For the wider study: TCR sequence clusters from the two donors were found to be largely donor specific. Longitudinal TCRalpha and TCRbeta repertoire sequencing tracked T-cell clones expanding and contracting after mild COVID-19 in a couple of donors. The cohort comprised two young, previously healthy adult volunteers, one female and one male.

According to the germline V gene, CDR1 reads SNHLY and CDR2 reads FYNNEI. The CDR3 numbers 16 residues from cysteine through phenylalanine. CDR3 DNA only is kept here, 48 bases in frame from base 1. For this chain, trimming is 2 bases at the V end and 2 bases at the J end, and the number of junction bases without a gene match is 3. In the case of this clonotype: The antigen this receptor binds is unknown. No base-level quality is on record; no much larger clone is a single base apart.

Sequencing relied on an Illumina NovaSeq 6000. TCRalpha and TCRbeta cDNA libraries were built by 5'RACE with constant-segment primers, adding sample barcodes and unique molecular identifiers. Trizol reagent was used to extract RNA from every sample. Amplification of the libraries took two PCR steps, and the second step added a second sample barcode plus Illumina TruSeq adapters. Sequencing of the libraries was done on an Illumina NovaSeq, producing 2 x 150 bp paired-end reads. The authors' pipeline ran thus. Demultiplexing of reads and collapsing into UMI-guided consensus sequences were performed with migec v1.2.7. Using mixcr v2.1.11, the UMI consensuses were aligned to TRA and TRB V and J templates and assembled into clonotypes. Expanded or contracted clonotypes were those called significant by both edgeR and NoisET, with noise models trained on biological replicates. For edgeR calls, the cutoffs were a false discovery rate-adjusted p below 0.01 and a log2 fold-change threshold of 1. As an exploratory analysis of dynamics, max-normalized trajectories of the 1000 most abundant clonotypes were examined with PCA combined with hierarchical clustering. Each responding clone was given a CD4 or CD8 phenotype based on the CD4+ and CD8+ repertoires, which had been sequenced separately. TCRdb reprocessing: public reads trimmed at Q25 with fastp, clones called with MiXCR, in-frame beta chains kept. For every CDR3 protein sequence, its rows merge into one entry that carries the most common genes and DNA. Here the V and J calls rest on TCRdb's processing, not on the authors' analysis. Present in this sample are roughly 350,000 distinct CDR3 sequences, around 27% of which were seen just once. Clones ranked in the top ten supply approximately 13% of the sample.

Ficoll-Paque density gradient centrifugation was the method used to isolate PBMCs. The full study reports these points: Contracting CD4+ clones appeared mostly in the CM and EM memory subsets, whereas CD8+ clones were enriched in EMRA. Only a couple of mild cases were covered in the study, and larger cohorts including severe cases with pre-infection samples were considered necessary. From day 15 to 85, contracting clones showed balanced CD4/CD8 phenotypes, whereas a second wave of clones that expanded from day 15 to 37 leaned towards CD4+. Whether the second-wave clones peaking on day 37 were SARS-CoV-2 specific was not confirmed. Some responding clones were found in pre-infection memory, which suggests that pre-existing cross-reactive memory T cells took part in the SARS-CoV-2 response.

Sequenced input: PBMCs or a T cell subset sorted from them (not recorded which). The TCR sequence derives from an adult woman who had mild COVID-19 (a few samples of this study predate the infection). The sample titles of this study are shuffled in the database, so cell type and time point are left out; the donor was told from shared clones. The V and J segments used are TRBV2 and TRBJ2-2; 9 bases in between match TRBD1. The nucleotide sequence reads TGTGCCAGCAGTGAAATGGGACAGGGCAACACCGGGGAGCTGTTTTTT. Its product reads: CASSEMGQGNTGELFF.